The 26 T cell receptor beta chains below were found in one sample sequenced in a study of T cells after yellow fever vaccination. Via MiXCR, TCRdb re-called the 5' RACE reads, giving one row per CDR3 protein. The sample has fewer than 500,000 distinct CDR3 sequences, 18% seen once. Source: PBMCs, taken before the yellow fever booster vaccination. The receptor set was obtained from a man between 18 and 35 years old who received the YFV17D yellow fever vaccine.

This chain uses TRBV7-8 with TRBJ1-6; D ambiguous. The germline V gene has CDR1 SGHVS and CDR2 FQNEAQ. Trimming cost V 0 bases and J 2 bases, with 5 bases left between them. This CDR3 is built from 15 residues. CDR3: CASSLARTYNSPLHF. In DNA, the CDR3 is TGTGCCAGCAGCTTAGCCCGGACCTATAATTCACCCCTCCACTTT.

This clonotype showed up just a few times. The chain is built from TRBV12-3 or TRBV12-4 and TRBJ1-2; 7 bases agree with TRBD1. J lost 8 bases, V lost 1 base, and 13 bases had no gene match. CDR3 length equals 16 residues. The CDR3 DNA reads TGTGCCAGCAGTTTAGGGAGGACAGGACGAACGGGGGGCTACACCTTC. Translation: CASSLGRTGRTGGYTF.

This clonotype was counted a single time. The chain has TRBV11-2 and TRBJ2-1; 9 nucleotides line up with TRBD2. This CDR3 spans 16 amino acids. The trim removed 4 bases at V and 10 bases at J, leaving 14 bases unmatched. Germline V CDR1 and CDR2: SGHAT, FQNNGV. The CDR3 DNA reads TGTGCCAGCAGCTCCGGTCGGCTAGCGGGGTGGTGGGAGCAGTTCTTC. This gives the protein CASSSGRLAGWWEQFF. Drawing the rest from reference TRBV11-2 and TRBJ2-1, the complete variable domain is EAGVAQSPRYKIIEKRQSVAFWCNPISGHATLYWYQQILGQGPKLLIQFQNNGVVDDSQLPKDRFSAERLKGVDSTLKIQPAKLEDSAVYLCASSSGRLAGWWEQFFGPGTRLTVL.

V usage is TRBV20-1 and J usage is TRBJ2-1, with 7 bases identical to TRBD2. Unmatched junction bases numbered 2, after V lost 0 bases and J lost 0 bases. CDR1 DFQATT and CDR2 SNEGSKA come from the germline V gene (reference sequence). This CDR3 comprises 15 residues. CDR3 DNA: TGCAGTGCTAGAGATCTAGCGGTCTCCTACAATGAGCAGTTCTTC. Residues: CSARDLAVSYNEQFF.

V gene TRBV7-2 combines with J gene TRBJ2-7; perhaps D is TRBD1 or TRBD2 (5 bases each). V lost 5 bases, J lost 1 base, and 18 bases lay in between. In germline, CDR1 is SGHTA, CDR2 FQGNSA. The CDR3 length is 16 residues. CDR3 in DNA: TGTGCCAGCAGCAAGCGGTCCATGGCAGGGTCCTACGAGCAGTACTTC. Its protein product is CASSKRSMAGSYEQYF.

Turning to this clonotype: This could be a read error, since a much larger clone is one nucleotide away. This chain connects TRBV12-3 or TRBV12-4 to TRBJ2-3; 8 positions match TRBD2. This CDR3 spans 13 amino acids. The CDR3 reads CVNERGPADTHYF. CDR3 DNA sequence: TGTGTCAACGAGCGGGGGCCAGCAGATACGCATTATTTT.

This chain links TRBV9 with TRBJ2-5; 8 bases line up with TRBD1. Unmatched junction bases numbered 6, after V lost 0 bases and J lost 5 bases. CDR1 and CDR2 (germline): SGDLS, YYNGEE. This CDR3 contains 15 residues. The CDR3: CASSVAGQEVETQYF. CDR3 DNA sequence: TGTGCCAGCAGCGTAGCGGGACAGGAGGTGGAGACCCAGTACTTC.

Comment on this clonotype: Germline is not matched at one junction end, which may reflect a read error. The rearrangement joins TRBV7-2 to TRBJ1-1; no clear D gene. Germline V gene sequence: CDR1 SGHTA, CDR2 FQGNSA. The CDR3 has 13 residues. The CDR3 reads CDSSLMMNTEAFF. The CDR3 DNA reads TGTGACAGCAGCTTAATGATGAACACTGAAGCTTTCTTT.

CDR3 in amino acids: CASSPALRGPEAFF. The CDR3 DNA is TGTGCCAGCTCCCCCGCTCTCCGTGGGCCTGAAGCTTTCTTT. The genes are TRBV5-4 and TRBJ1-1; D not resolved. The CDR3 has 14 amino acids. With 7 bases removed from V and 6 bases from J, the gap between germline ends came to 19 bases. CDR1 is SGHNT, CDR2 YYREEE, per germline (reference sequence).

The chain has TRBV7-2 and TRBJ1-5; 8 positions agree with TRBD1. Germline lookup yields CDR1 SGHTA and CDR2 FQGNSA. With 2 bases clipped from V and 1 base from J, the junction kept 4 bases outside the gene matches. This CDR3 has 16 residues. The DNA for the CDR3 is TGTGCCAGCAGCTTACAGGGGGCTGGAAGCAATCAGCCCCAGCATTTT. This sequence encodes CASSLQGAGSNQPQHF.

The chain employs TRBV7-2 and TRBJ1-2; D possibly corresponds to TRBD1 (6 bases). This CDR3 spans 16 amino acids. The germline CDR1 and CDR2 sequences are SGHTA and FQGNSA. V gave up 3 bases and J gave up 8 bases, with 22 bases separating them. CDR3 sequence: CASSLGGQRTGRGYTF. The CDR3 region has the DNA TGTGCCAGCAGCTTGGGGGGACAAAGGACGGGACGGGGCTACACCTTC.

The V gene is TRBV11-2, the J gene TRBJ2-1, with D uncertain. The CDR3 spans 15 residues. Germline CDR1 reads SGHAT; CDR2 reads FQNNGV. V was pared by 1 base and J by 4 bases, with 11 bases between. CDR3 DNA: TGTGCCAGCAGCTTAGTACGTGCAGAATACAATGAGCAGTTCTTC. Its translation: CASSLVRAEYNEQFF.

The chain joins TRBV28 to TRBJ1-1; no definite D call. The germline V and J ends were trimmed by 2 bases and 6 bases, with 7 bases remaining between them. Germline V gives CDR1 MDHEN, CDR2 SYDVKM. There are 12 residues in the CDR3. CDR3 DNA sequence: TGTGCCAGCAGTTTACGGCGGGCTGAAGCTTTCTTT. It translates to CASSLRRAEAFF.

The chain is built from TRBV4-1 and TRBJ2-2, with TRBD1 as a possible D gene (5 bases). The CDR3 loop spans 14 amino acids. Per germline, CDR1 MGHRA and CDR2 YSYEKL. Trimming cost V 2 bases and J 4 bases, with 8 bases left between them. CDR3 sequence reads: CASSQQQATGELFF. CDR3 DNA sequence: TGCGCCAGCAGCCAACAACAGGCCACCGGGGAGCTGTTTTTT.

At least ten counts were recorded for this clonotype. V is TRBV12-3 or TRBV12-4 and J is TRBJ1-5; no definite D call. The CDR3 consists of 14 residues. The ends were cut back, 6 bases at V and 0 bases at J, with 9 bases in the middle. The CDR3 here is CASSLDGSNQPQHF. For the CDR3, the DNA is TGTGCCAGCAGCTTGGACGGTAGCAATCAGCCCCAGCATTTT.

This rearrangement joins TRBV6-5 to TRBJ1-2; tentative D call: TRBD1 (5 bases). This CDR3 is built from 15 residues. Trimming removed 3 bases at V and 4 bases at J, with 15 bases between. From germline, CDR1 is MNHEY and CDR2 SVGAGI. This chain's CDR3 is CASSYMAGGGYGYTF. CDR3 coding DNA: TGTGCCAGCAGTTATATGGCAGGCGGGGGCTATGGCTACACCTTC.

This clonotype has only a few counts. The chain employs TRBV4-1 and TRBJ2-1; 7 bases align to TRBD2. Losses at the gene ends were 1 base for V and 0 bases for J; bases not matched to a gene: 0. This CDR3 contains 15 residues. Germline V gene lookup returns CDR1 MGHRA and CDR2 YSYEKL. The CDR3 DNA is TGCGCCAGCAGCCAAGTAGCGGGCTCCTACAATGAGCAGTTCTTC. This codes for CASSQVAGSYNEQFF.

The chain uses TRBV6-2 or TRBV6-3 and TRBJ1-5; a possible D gene is TRBD1 (5 bases). From germline, CDR1 is MNHEY and CDR2 SVGEGT. With 6 bases removed from V and 0 bases from J, the gap between germline ends came to 15 bases. The CDR3 totals 16 residues. The CDR3 DNA reads as TGTGCCAGCAGCATCCCGGCGGGGGATAGCAATCAGCCCCAGCATTTT. It translates to CASSIPAGDSNQPQHF.

The rearrangement joins TRBV27 to TRBJ1-3; D remains ambiguous. Trimming stripped 6 bases from V and 0 bases from J, with 9 bases between. The CDR3 spans 14 residues. From germline, CDR1 is MNHEY and CDR2 SMNVEV (reference sequence). CDR3 nucleotides: TGTGCCAGCAGGGGGTTTGGCTCTGGAAACACCATATATTTT. It is translated as CASRGFGSGNTIYF.

The V call is TRBV7-6, the J call TRBJ1-1, with D maybe TRBD1 (6 bases). CDR3 length: 14 residues. Germline V gives CDR1 SGHVS, CDR2 FNYEAQ. Trimming took 6 bases from V and 1 from J, leaving 12 bases between them. DNA of the CDR3: TGTGCCAGCAGACCGGACAGTAGGAACACTGAAGCTTTCTTT. Its protein is CASRPDSRNTEAFF.

Only a few counts were recorded for this clonotype. J is TRBJ2-3 and V is TRBV14; 7 nucleotides align to TRBD2. Germline V lookup: CDR1 SGHDN, CDR2 FVKESK. Trimming took 3 bases from V and 2 from J; bases not matched to a gene: 14. The CDR3 runs to 18 residues. This CDR3 is CASSQSWGRDYYTDTQYF. The CDR3 nucleotides read TGTGCCAGCAGCCAGAGCTGGGGCCGGGACTACTACACAGATACGCAGTATTTT.

This chain links TRBV7-9 with TRBJ2-3, with TRBD2 identical over 9 bases. The length of the CDR3 is 16 residues. The V and J ends lost 4 bases and 6 bases, in that order; junction bases with no gene match: 11. CDR1 and CDR2 from the germline V gene are SEHNR and FQNEAQ (reference sequence). CDR3 coding DNA: TGTGCCAGCAGCTCTCGCGGCGGGGGGGCGGAGGATACGCAGTATTTT. Translation: CASSSRGGGAEDTQYF.

A few counts support this clonotype. V is TRBV4-3 and J is TRBJ2-3; D may be TRBD2 (5 bases). Trimming removed 1 base from V and 6 bases from J, with 14 bases in between. The CDR3 length is 15 residues. Germline CDR1 and CDR2: LGHNA and YSLEER. The CDR3 region has the DNA TGCGCCAGCAGCCAAGCGGACCTTAGAGGGGATACGCAGTATTTT. It yields the protein CASSQADLRGDTQYF.

This clonotype was counted a few times. The chain couples TRBV2 to TRBJ2-1, with 10 bases lining up with TRBD2. This CDR3 comprises 12 residues. The V gene's germline CDR1 is SNHLY and CDR2 FYNNEI. V was pared by 11 bases and J by 9 bases, with 7 bases of the junction left unmatched. This CDR3 reads CASGLASAEQFF. In DNA, the CDR3 is TGTGCCTCGGGACTAGCGTCAGCTGAGCAGTTCTTC.

This sequence joins TRBV10-3 and TRBJ2-1; D ambiguous. Germline values: CDR1 ENHRY, CDR2 SYGVKD. V lost 5 bases and J 2 bases, leaving 1 base between the germline ends. The CDR3 totals 11 residues. The CDR3: CAISTYNEQFF. The CDR3 DNA reads as TGTGCCATCAGTACCTACAATGAGCAGTTCTTC.

This clonotype was seen a handful of times. The CDR3 sequence: CSVGDRADQPQHF. The CDR3 coding sequence is TGCAGCGTGGGGGACAGGGCAGATCAGCCCCAGCATTTT. The rearrangement uses TRBV29-1 and TRBJ1-5, with 9 bases that match TRBD1. The length of the CDR3 is 13 residues. Germline lookup yields CDR1 SQVTM and CDR2 ANQGSEA. V lost 6 bases, J lost 5 bases, and 5 bases stayed unmatched.